Included here is one T cell receptor (beta chain) sequence, with context. Its antigen is not known. This specimen belongs to a study of CD4 T cells in relation to SARS-CoV-2 and coronaviruses. Study observations and caveats: SARS-CoV-2-driven expansion was significantly weaker in crossreactive than monoreactive clones.

Uncultured naive and memory CD4+ T cells supplied DNA for deep TCR-beta sequencing. Assay used: immunoSEQ multiplex PCR; TCRdb lists only in-frame clones, some missing. The sample has 65,000 or so clones, about 89% seen once. V was pared by 5 bases and J by 7 bases, with 14 bases between. The CDR3 is 14 residues long. Germline CDR1 and CDR2: MNHEY and SVGEGT. The unexposed donors gave CD4+ T cells in about 2011-2019, prior to COVID-19. Sequencing was carried out using memory CD4+ T cells from PBMCs. This chain uses TRBV6-2 or TRBV6-3 with TRBJ1-4, with a weak D call TRBD1 (6 bases). The sequence derives from a human donor in good health. The CDR3 nucleotides read TGTGCCAGCAGTCTACAGGGATACGGTGAAAAACTGTTTTTT. Amino acid sequence: CASSLQGYGEKLFF.